The T cell receptor (beta chain) described here comes from a study of shared clonotypes between healthy human individuals. In the CD4+ fraction, cells were divided into CD45RA+ naive and CD45RA-negative memory subsets. Trimming left V 4 bases short and J 4 bases short, with 17 bases between. The V gene's germline CDR1 is LGHNA and CDR2 YSLEER. CDR3 size: 16 residues. Assay execution took place at the deep level. The data were produced by immunoSEQ multiplex PCR, yet TCRdb's version contains in-frame clones alone and is incomplete. The data contain some 2.3 million clones, 85% to 95% of them singletons.

The chain links TRBV4-3 to TRBJ2-1, with a tentative D call TRBD2 (6 bases). This sequence was found in a man aged 18-30 years in good health. Some clones in this sample may be carry-over from other donors' samples. Sequences were obtained from naive CD4+ T cells from PBMCs. Subset: CD45RA+ positively selected. Here the CDR3 DNA reads TGCGCCAGCAGCCGGGGTCCAACTAGCAGATACAATGAGCAGTTCTTC. This codes for CASSRGPTSRYNEQFF.